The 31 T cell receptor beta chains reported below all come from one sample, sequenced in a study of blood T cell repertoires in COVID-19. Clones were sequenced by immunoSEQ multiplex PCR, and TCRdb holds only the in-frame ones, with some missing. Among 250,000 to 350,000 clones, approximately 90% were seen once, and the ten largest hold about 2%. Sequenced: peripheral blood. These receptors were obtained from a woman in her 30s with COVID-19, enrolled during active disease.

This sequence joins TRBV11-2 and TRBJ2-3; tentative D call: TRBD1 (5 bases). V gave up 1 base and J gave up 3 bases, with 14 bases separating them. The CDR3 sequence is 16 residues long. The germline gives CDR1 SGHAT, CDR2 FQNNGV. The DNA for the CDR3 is TGTGCCAGCAGCTTAGTGCAGGGCGCGAGGACAGATACGCAGTATTTT. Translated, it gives CASSLVQGARTDTQYF.

The CDR3 loop is CASSYSKGVDAFF. The CDR3 region has the DNA TGTGCCAGCAGTTACTCCAAAGGGGTAGATGCTTTCTTT. The gene calls are TRBV6-6 and TRBJ1-1, with D tentatively TRBD1 (5 bases). The CDR3 sequence is 13 residues long. V lost 0 bases and J lost 11, with 13 bases in between. The germline V gene has CDR1 MNHNY and CDR2 SVGAGI (reference sequence).

The CDR3 here is CASSETGSGNTIYF. The CDR3 DNA follows: TGTGCCAGCAGTGAGACAGGCTCTGGAAACACCATATATTTT. The rearrangement uses TRBV6-1 and TRBJ1-3, with D perhaps TRBD1 (6 bases). This CDR3 comprises 14 residues. V was pared by 3 bases and J by 0 bases, with 6 bases between. Looked up from germline, CDR1 is MNHNS and CDR2 is SASEGT.

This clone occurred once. This chain's CDR3 is CSVRTDPHTGELFF. The CDR3 coding sequence is TGCAGCGTGAGGACAGATCCGCACACCGGGGAGCTGTTTTTT. The chain is built from TRBV29-1 and TRBJ2-2; the D gene is possibly TRBD1 (6 bases). This CDR3 is built from 14 residues. CDR1 and CDR2 (germline): SQVTM, ANQGSEA. V lost 6 bases, J lost 3 bases, and 14 bases lay in between.

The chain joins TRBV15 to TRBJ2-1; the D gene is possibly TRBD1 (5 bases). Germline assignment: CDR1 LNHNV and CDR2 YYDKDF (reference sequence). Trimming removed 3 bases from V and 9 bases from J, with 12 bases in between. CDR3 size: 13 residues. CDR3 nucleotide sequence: TGTGCCACCAGCAGTTCTAGGGGTGGTGAGCAGTTCTTC. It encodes CATSSSRGGEQFF.

In DNA, the CDR3 is TGTGCCAGCAATGGACAGGGAGGCAATCAGCCCCAGCATTTT. Its protein product is CASNGQGGNQPQHF. The rearrangement joins TRBV2 to TRBJ1-5; 8 positions match TRBD1. V was clipped by 7 bases and J by 2 bases; unmatched bases: 4. The CDR3 is made up of 14 amino acids. Germline CDR1 and CDR2: SNHLY and FYNNEI.

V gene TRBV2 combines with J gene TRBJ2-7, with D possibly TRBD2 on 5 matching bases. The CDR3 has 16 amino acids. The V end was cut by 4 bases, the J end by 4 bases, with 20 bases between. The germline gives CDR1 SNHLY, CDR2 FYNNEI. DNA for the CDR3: TGTGCCAGCAGTGGGGCAGCCAACCAGCGGAGTTACGAGCAGTACTTC. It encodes CASSGAANQRSYEQYF.

The CDR3 reads CASTQRTSGRSGNEQFF. Here the CDR3 DNA reads TGTGCCAGCACACAACGGACTAGCGGGAGATCGGGCAATGAGCAGTTCTTC. V and J are TRBV2 and TRBJ2-1; TRBD2 aligns across 13 bases. The CDR3 has 17 residues. After removal of 7 bases from V and 6 bases from J, the junction contained 12 bases not matched to a gene. Per the germline V gene, CDR1 is SNHLY and CDR2 is FYNNEI.

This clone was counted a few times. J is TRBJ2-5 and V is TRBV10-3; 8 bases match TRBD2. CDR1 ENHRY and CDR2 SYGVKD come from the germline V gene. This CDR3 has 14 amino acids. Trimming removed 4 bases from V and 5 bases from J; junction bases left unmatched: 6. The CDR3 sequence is CAISVGREVETQYF. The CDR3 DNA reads TGTGCCATCAGTGTAGGGCGGGAGGTGGAGACCCAGTACTTC.

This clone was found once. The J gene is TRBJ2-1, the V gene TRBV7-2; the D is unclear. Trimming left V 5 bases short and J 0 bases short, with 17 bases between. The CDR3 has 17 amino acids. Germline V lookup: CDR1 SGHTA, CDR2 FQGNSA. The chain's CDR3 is CASSQRAPSSSYNEQFF. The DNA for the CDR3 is TGTGCCAGCAGCCAACGTGCGCCTTCTAGCTCCTACAATGAGCAGTTCTTC.

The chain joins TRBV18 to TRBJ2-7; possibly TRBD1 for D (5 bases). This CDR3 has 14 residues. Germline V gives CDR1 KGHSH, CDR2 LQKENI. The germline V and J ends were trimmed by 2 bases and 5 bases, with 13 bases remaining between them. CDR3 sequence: CASSPSGRYDEQYF. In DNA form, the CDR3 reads TGTGCCAGCTCACCATCAGGGCGTTACGACGAGCAGTACTTC. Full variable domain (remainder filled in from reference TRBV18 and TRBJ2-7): NAGVMQNPRHLVRRRGQEARLRCSPMKGHSHVYWYRQLPEEGLKFMVYLQKENIIDESGMPKERFSAEFPKEGPSILRIQQVVRGDSAAYFCASSPSGRYDEQYFGPGTRLTVT.

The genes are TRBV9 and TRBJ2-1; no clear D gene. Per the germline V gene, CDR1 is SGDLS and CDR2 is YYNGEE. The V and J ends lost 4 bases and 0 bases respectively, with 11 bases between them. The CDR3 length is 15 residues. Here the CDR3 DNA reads TGTGCCAGCAGCCCTCTGCATAGCTCCTACAATGAGCAGTTCTTC. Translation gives CASSPLHSSYNEQFF.

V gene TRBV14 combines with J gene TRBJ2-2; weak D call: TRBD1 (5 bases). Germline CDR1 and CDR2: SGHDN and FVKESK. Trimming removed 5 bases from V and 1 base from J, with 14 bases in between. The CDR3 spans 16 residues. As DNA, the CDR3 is TGTGCCAGCAGCTCCCGCAGGGTCGGGAACACCGGGGAGCTGTTTTTT. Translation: CASSSRRVGNTGELFF.

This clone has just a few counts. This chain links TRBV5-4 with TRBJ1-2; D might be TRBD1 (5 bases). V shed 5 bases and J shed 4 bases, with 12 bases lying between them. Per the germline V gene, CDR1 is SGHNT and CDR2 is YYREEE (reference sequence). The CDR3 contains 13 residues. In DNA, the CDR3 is TGTGCCAGCAGGGGTTGGGGCGCCTATGGCTACACCTTC. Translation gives CASRGWGAYGYTF.

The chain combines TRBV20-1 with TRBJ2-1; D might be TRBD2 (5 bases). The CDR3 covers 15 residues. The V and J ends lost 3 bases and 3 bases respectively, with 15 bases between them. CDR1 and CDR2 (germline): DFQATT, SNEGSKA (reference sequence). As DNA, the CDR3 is TGCAGTGCTAGTGCGGCGGGCATGATCTACAATGAGCAGTTCTTC. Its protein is CSASAAGMIYNEQFF.

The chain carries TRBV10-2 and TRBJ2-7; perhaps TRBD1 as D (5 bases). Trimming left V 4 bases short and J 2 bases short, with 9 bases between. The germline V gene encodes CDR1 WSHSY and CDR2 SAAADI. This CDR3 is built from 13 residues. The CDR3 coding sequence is TGCGCCAGCAGTGCTGACAGTACCTACGAGCAGTACTTC. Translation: CASSADSTYEQYF.

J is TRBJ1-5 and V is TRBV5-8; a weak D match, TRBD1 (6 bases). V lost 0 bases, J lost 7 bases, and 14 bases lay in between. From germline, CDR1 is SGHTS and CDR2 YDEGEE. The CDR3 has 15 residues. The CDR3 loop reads CASSLASTGHQPQHF. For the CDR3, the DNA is TGTGCCAGCAGCTTGGCCTCAACAGGGCACCAGCCCCAGCATTTT.

The CDR3 DNA follows: TGTGCCAGCAGCCAATCCGACAGGGTCACTGAAGCTTTCTTT. Its protein product is CASSQSDRVTEAFF. The chain employs TRBV3-1 (or the pseudogene TRBV3-2) and TRBJ1-1, with TRBD1 identical over 7 bases. CDR1 is LGHDT and CDR2 is YNNKEL in the germline V gene (reference sequence). V gave up 2 bases and J gave up 4 bases; unmatched junction bases: 4. CDR3 length: 14 residues.

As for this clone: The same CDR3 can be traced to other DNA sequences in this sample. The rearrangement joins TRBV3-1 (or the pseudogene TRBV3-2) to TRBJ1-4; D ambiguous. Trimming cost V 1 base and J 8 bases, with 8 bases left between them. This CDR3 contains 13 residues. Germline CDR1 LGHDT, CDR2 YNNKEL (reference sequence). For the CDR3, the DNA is TGTGCCAGCAGCCAAGGGGCATCGGAAAAACTGTTTTTT. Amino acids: CASSQGASEKLFF.

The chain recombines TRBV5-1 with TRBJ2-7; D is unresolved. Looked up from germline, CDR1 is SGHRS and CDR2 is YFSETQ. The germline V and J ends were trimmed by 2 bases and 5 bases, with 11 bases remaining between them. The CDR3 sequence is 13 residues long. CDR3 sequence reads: CASSFSGVHEQYF. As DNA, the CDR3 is TGCGCCAGCAGCTTCTCGGGTGTCCACGAGCAGTACTTC.

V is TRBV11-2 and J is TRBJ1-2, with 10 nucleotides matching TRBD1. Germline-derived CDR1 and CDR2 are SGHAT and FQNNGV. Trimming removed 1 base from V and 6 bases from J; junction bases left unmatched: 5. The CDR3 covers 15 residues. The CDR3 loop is CASSLGQGAVNGYTF. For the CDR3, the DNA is TGTGCCAGCAGCTTAGGACAGGGGGCTGTAAATGGCTACACCTTC.

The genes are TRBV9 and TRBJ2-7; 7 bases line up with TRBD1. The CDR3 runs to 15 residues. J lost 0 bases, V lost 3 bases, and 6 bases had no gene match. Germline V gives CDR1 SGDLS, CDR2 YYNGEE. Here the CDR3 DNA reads TGTGCCAGCAGCGCAGGATGGGACAGCTCCTACGAGCAGTACTTC. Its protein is CASSAGWDSSYEQYF.

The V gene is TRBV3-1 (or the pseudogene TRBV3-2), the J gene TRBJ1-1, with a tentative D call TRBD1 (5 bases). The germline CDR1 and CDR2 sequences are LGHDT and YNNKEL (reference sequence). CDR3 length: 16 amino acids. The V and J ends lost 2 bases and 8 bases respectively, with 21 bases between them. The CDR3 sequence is CASSQRPPGLGGEAFF. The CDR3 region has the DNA TGTGCCAGCAGCCAACGGCCACCAGGTCTGGGGGGGGAAGCTTTCTTT.

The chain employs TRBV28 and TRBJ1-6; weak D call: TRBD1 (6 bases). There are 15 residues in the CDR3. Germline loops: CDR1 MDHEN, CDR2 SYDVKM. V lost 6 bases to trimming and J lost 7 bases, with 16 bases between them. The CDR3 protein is CASRPIGTRNSPLHF. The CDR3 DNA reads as TGTGCCAGCAGGCCCATCGGGACACGGAATTCACCCCTCCACTTT.

CDR3 in amino acids: CASSFRQDYGYTF. In DNA form, the CDR3 reads TGTGCCAGCAGTTTCAGGCAGGATTATGGCTACACCTTC. J is TRBJ1-2 and V is TRBV27; D is unclear. Germline assignment: CDR1 MNHEY and CDR2 SMNVEV (reference sequence). Trimming took off 3 bases at V and 5 bases at J, with 10 bases between the two ends. The CDR3 has 13 amino acids.

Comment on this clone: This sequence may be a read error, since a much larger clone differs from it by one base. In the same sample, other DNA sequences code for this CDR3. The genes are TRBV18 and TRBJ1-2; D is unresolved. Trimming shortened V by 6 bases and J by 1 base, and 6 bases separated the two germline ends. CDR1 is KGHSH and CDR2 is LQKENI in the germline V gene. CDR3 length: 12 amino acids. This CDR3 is CASSDNNYGYTF. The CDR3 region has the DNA TGTGCCAGCTCCGACAATAACTATGGCTACACCTTC.

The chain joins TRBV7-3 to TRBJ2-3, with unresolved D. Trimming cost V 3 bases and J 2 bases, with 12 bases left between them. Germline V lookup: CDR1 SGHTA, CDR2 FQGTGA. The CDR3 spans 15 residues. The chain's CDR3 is CASSFKGGITDTQYF. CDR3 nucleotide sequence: TGTGCCAGCAGCTTCAAAGGCGGTATCACAGATACGCAGTATTTT. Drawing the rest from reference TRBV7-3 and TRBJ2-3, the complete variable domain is GAGVSQTPSNKVTEKGKYVELRCDPISGHTALYWYRQSLGQGPEFLIYFQGTGAADDSGLPNDRFFAVRPEGSVSTLKIQRTERGDSAVYLCASSFKGGITDTQYFGPGTRLTVL.

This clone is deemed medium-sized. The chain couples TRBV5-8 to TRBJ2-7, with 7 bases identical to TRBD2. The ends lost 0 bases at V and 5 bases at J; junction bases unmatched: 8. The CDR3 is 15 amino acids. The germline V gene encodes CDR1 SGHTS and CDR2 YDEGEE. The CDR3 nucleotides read TGTGCCAGCAGCTTGGGGGGTAGCGGGTGGAACGAGCAGTACTTC. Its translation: CASSLGGSGWNEQYF. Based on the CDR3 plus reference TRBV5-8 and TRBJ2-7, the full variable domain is EAGVTQSPTHLIKTRGQQATLRCSPISGHTSVYWYQQALGLGLQFLLWYDEGEERNRGNFPPRFSGRQFPNYSSELNVNALELEDSALYLCASSLGGSGWNEQYFGPGTRLTVT.

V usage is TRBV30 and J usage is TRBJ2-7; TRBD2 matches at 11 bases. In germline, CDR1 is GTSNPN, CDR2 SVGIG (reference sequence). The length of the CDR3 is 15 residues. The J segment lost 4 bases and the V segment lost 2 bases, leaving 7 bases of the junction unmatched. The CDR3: CAWSQGTSGLYEQYF. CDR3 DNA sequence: TGTGCCTGGAGTCAAGGGACTAGCGGCCTTTACGAGCAGTACTTC.

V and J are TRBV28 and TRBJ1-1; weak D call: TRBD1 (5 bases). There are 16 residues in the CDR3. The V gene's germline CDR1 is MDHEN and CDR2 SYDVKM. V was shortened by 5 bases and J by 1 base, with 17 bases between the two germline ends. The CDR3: CASSAPQGVGNTEAFF. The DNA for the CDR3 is TGTGCCAGCAGTGCCCCGCAAGGGGTCGGGAACACTGAAGCTTTCTTT. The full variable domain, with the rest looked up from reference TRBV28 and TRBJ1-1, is DVKVTQSSRYLVKRTGEKVFLECVQDMDHENMFWYRQDPGLGLRLIYFSYDVKMKEKGDIPEGYSVSREKKERFSLILESASTNQTSMYLCASSAPQGVGNTEAFFGQGTRLTVV.

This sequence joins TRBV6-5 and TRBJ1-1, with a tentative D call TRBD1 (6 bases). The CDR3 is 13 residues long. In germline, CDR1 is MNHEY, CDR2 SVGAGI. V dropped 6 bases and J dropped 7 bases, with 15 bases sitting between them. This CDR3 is CASSSGGAGEAFF. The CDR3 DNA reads TGTGCCAGCAGCTCGGGGGGGGCCGGTGAAGCTTTCTTT.